Below, one T cell receptor (beta chain) is given with its context. This receptor's antigen is unknown. HCMV serostatus was determined by detecting HCMV-specific IgG in serum with a commercial ELISA kit. Ficoll density gradient centrifugation was used to isolate peripheral blood mononuclear cells from blood. The data are from a study of T cells expressing NK-cell markers (dated by TCRdb to between 2020 and 2021). At the level of the whole study: Three sorted T-cell subsets (CD3+CD56+NKG2C+, CD3+CD56+NKG2C- and CD3+CD56-NKG2C+) from about 8 donors had their TCR beta-chain repertoires profiled. Randomly selected healthy volunteers, three men and five women, were used as the eight sequenced donors. Sequencing of the libraries produced 2 x 150 bp reads on Illumina HiSeq 2000/2500, MiSeq or NextSeq. Among the eight sequenced donors, seven were HCMV-seropositive and one was HCMV-seronegative. Overall study outcomes, separate from this receptor: Those dominant clonotypes were again the most abundant among CD3+CD56-NKG2C+ cells in a handful of donors, at about 28.3-65%. In roughly 6 donors, the dominant CD3+CD56+NKG2C+ clonotypes were among the top 10 CD8+ clonotypes and accounted for roughly 1.0-7.5% of CD8+ T cells. Whether the expanded NKG2C-expressing T cell clones were specific for HCMV antigens was left unclear.

The CDR3 numbers 17 residues from cysteine through phenylalanine. No DNA is recorded. For CDR1 and CDR2, the germline V gene lists SGHVS and FNYEAQ. TCRdb records Illumina HiSeq 2000 as the sequencer. TCR beta cDNA libraries were made by 5'RACE template switching that added a universal primer site and unique molecular identifiers. cDNA synthesis was primed from the TCR beta constant segment and was followed by two successive PCR amplification steps. As for how the authors treated the data: MIGEC handled demultiplexing of the reads and grouping by UMI, while MiTCR was used to assemble and quantify clonotypes. To exclude erroneous sequences, only TCR cDNA sequences supported by at least two reads were retained. Downstream repertoire analysis used the tcR package, and clonotypes were matched across fractions by CDR3 nucleotide sequence plus V segment. VDJmatch was used to annotate antigen specificity against VDJdb, with one amino acid substitution in CDR3 permitted. TCRdb reprocessed the sequencing reads and holds a single record per CDR3 protein sequence, with no DNA. The V and J calls and clone size come from TCRdb's table, not from the authors' own analysis. This specimen's table enumerates approximately 440,000 distinct CDR3 sequences. Roughly 1.4% of the sample rests with the top ten.

The specimen sequenced was blood T cells: a sorted CD56 or NKG2C T cell subset, CD4+ or CD8+ T cells, or bulk PBMC T cells (not recorded which). The sequence was collected from a woman in her fifties or sixties in good health. Donor details come from another sample of the same person, matched by shared clones. The chain is encoded by TRBV7-6 joined to TRBJ2-1; the TRBD2 assignment by TCRdb is unverifiable without DNA. CDR3 sequence: CASSLIVTSGRVNEQFF.